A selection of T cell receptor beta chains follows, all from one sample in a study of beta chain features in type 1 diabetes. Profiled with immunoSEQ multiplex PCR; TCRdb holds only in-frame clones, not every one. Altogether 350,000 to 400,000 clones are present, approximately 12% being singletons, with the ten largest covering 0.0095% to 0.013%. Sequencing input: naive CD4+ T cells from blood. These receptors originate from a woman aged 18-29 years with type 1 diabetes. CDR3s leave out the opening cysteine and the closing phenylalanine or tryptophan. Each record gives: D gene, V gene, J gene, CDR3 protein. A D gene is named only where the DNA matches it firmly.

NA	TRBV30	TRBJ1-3	AWSEVGRGNTIY
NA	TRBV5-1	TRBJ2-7	ASSLAATPTGEQY
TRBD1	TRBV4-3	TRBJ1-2	ASSPGTGGFGYT
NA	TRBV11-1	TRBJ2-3	ASSVVGGDTQY
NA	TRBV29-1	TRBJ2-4	SVRLLAKNIQY
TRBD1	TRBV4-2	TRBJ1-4	ASSTETGGSNEKLF
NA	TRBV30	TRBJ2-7	AWSVNEETGQY
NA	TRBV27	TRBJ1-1	ASSHTRTEAF
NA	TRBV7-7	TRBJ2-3	ASSLTFNADSTDTQY
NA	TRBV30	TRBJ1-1	AWSVMTEAF
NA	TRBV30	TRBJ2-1	AWSRGYNEQF
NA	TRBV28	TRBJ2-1	ASSQLEQF
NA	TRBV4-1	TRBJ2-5	ASSPREVETQY
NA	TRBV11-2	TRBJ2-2	ASSLGGRTGELF
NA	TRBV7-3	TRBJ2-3	ASSDSPNADTQY
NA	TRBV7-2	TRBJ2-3	ASSFRDTQY
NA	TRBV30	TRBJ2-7	AWSALGSPGTYEQY
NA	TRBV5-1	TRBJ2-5	ASSSTVQETQY
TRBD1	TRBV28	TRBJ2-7	ASSLSGTGGGEQY
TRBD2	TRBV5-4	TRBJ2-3	ASRRELAELTDTQY
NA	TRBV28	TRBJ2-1	ASSSLVDEQF
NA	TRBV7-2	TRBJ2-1	ASSPQRGTYNEQF
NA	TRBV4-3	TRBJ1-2	ASSQEEQGSGYGYT
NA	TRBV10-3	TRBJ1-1	ATRVEGVMNTEAF